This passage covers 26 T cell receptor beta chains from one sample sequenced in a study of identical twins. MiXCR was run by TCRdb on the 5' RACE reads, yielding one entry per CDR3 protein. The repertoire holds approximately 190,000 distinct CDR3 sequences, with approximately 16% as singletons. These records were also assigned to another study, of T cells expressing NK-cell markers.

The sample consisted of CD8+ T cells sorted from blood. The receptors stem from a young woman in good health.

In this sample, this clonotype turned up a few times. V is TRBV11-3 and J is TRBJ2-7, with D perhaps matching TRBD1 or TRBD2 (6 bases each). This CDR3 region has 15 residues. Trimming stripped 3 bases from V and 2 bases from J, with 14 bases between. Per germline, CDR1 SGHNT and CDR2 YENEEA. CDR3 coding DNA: TGTGCCAGCAGCTTGGAGGGGGAGTTGGCCTACGAGCAGTACTTC. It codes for CASSLEGELAYEQYF.

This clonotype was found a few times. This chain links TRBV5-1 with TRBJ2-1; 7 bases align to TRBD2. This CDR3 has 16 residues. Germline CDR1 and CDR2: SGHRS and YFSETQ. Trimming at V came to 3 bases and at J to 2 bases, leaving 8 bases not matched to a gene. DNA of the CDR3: TGCGCCAGCAGCTCACCGGGACTATTCACCTACAATGAGCAGTTCTTC. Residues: CASSSPGLFTYNEQFF.

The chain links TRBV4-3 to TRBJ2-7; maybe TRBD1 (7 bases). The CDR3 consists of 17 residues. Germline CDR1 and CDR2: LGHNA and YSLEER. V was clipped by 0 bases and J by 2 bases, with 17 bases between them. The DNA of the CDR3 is TGCGCCAGCAGCCAAGATAGGGCAGGCAGGGGGGCCTACGAGCAGTACTTC. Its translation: CASSQDRAGRGAYEQYF.

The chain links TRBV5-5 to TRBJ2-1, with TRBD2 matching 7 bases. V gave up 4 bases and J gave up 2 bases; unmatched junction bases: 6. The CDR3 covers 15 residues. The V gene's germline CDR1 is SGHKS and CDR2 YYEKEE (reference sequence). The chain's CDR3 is CASSAGRMPYNEQFF. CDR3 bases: TGTGCCAGCAGCGCCGGGAGGATGCCCTACAATGAGCAGTTCTTC.

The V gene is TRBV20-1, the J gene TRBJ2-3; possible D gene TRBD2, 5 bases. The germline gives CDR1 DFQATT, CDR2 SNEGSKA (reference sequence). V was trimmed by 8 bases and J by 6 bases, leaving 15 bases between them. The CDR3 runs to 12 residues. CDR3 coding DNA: TGCAGTACTACCCCAAGAGGGGATACGCAGTATTTT. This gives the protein CSTTPRGDTQYF.

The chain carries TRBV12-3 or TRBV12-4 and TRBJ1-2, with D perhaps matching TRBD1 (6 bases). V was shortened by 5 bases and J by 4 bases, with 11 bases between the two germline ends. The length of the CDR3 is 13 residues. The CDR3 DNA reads TGTGCCAGCAGTCCAGGGGTAGGCTATGGCTACACCTTC. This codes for CASSPGVGYGYTF.

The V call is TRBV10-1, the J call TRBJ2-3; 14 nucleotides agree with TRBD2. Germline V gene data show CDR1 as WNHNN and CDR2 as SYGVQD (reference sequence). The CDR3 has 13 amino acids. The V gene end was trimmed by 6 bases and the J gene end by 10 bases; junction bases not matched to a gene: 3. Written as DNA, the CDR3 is TGCGCCAGCAGAGGGACTAGCGGGGGACCGCAGTATTTT. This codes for CASRGTSGGPQYF.

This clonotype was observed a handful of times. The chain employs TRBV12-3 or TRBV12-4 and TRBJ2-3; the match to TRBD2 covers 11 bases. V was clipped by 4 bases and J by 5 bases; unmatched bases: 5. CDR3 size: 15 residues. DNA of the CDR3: TGTGCCAGCAGTTACACTAGCGGGAGTGGAGATACGCAGTATTTT. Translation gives CASSYTSGSGDTQYF.

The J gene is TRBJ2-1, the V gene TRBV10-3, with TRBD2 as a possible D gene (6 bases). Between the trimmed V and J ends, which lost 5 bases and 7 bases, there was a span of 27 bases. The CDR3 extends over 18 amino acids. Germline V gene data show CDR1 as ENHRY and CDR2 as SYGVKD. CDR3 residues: CAISSGGKGGGGGNEQFF. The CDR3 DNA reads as TGTGCCATCAGTTCAGGAGGGAAGGGCGGCGGAGGTGGGAATGAGCAGTTCTTC.

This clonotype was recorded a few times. The CDR3 reads CASSQDLLADLGRGYTF. As DNA, the CDR3 is TGCGCCAGCAGCCAAGATTTATTGGCGGACCTCGGCAGGGGCTACACCTTC. This chain uses TRBV4-3 with TRBJ1-2, with D unclear. The CDR3 is made up of 17 amino acids. The V gene lost 0 bases and the J gene lost 8 bases, with 22 bases spanning the gap. Looked up from germline, CDR1 is LGHNA and CDR2 is YSLEER.

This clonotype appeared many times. CDR3 sequence: CASSYHPGLGNTGELFF. CDR3 sequence (DNA): TGTGCCAGCAGTTACCATCCGGGACTAGGGAACACCGGGGAGCTGTTTTTT. The chain carries TRBV6-2 or TRBV6-3 and TRBJ2-2, with TRBD2 matching over 8 bases. There are 17 residues in the CDR3. With 2 bases clipped from V and 1 base from J, the junction kept 6 bases outside the gene matches. The V gene's germline CDR1 is MNHEY and CDR2 SVGEGT.

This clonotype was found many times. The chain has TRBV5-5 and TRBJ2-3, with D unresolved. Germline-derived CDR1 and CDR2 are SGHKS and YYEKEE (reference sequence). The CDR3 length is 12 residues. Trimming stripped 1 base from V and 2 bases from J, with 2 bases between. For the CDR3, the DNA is TGTGCCAGCAGCTTGTTCACAGATACGCAGTATTTT. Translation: CASSLFTDTQYF.

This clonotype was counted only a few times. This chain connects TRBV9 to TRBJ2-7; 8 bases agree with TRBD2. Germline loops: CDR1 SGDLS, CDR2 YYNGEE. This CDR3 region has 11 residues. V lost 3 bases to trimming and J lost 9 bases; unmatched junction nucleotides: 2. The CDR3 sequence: CASSEAGVQYF. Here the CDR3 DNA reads TGTGCCAGCAGCGAAGCGGGGGTGCAGTACTTC. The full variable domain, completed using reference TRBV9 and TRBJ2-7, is DSGVTQTPKHLITATGQRVTLRCSPRSGDLSVYWYQQSLDQGLQFLIQYYNGEERAKGNILERFSAQQFPDLHSELNLSSLELGDSALYFCASSEAGVQYFGPGTRLTVT.

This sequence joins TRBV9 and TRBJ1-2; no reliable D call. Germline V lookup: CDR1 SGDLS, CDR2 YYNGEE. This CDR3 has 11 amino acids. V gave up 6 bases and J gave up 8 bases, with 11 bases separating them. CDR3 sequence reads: CASNTGEGYTF. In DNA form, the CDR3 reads TGTGCCAGCAACACGGGAGAGGGCTACACCTTC.

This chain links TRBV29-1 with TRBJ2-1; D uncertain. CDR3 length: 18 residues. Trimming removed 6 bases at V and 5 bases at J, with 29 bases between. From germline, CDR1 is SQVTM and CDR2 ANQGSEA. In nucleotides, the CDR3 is TGCAGCGTAGTCTTGTTGTTGGCAAGGACGAGCGACAACAATGAGCAGTTCTTC. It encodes CSVVLLLARTSDNNEQFF.

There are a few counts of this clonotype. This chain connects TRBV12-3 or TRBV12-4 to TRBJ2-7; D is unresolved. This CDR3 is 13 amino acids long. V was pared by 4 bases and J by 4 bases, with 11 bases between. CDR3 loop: CASSSLAGYEQYF. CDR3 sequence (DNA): TGTGCCAGCAGTTCGCTCGCCGGATACGAGCAGTACTTC.

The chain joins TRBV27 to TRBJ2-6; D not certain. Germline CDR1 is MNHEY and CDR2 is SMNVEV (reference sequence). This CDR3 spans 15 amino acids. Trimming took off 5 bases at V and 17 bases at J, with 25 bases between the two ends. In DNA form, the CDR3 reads TGTGCCAGCAGTCCCATACAGACCCTTCCGATACATATGACTTTC. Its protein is CASSPIQTLPIHMTF.

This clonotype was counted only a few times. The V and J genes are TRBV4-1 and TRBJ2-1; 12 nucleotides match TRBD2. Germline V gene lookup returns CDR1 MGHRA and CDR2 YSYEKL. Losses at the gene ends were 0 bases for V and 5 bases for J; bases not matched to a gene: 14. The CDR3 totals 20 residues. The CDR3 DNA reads TGCGCCAGCAGCCAAGATCGGAGGCTAGCGGGAGGGTTGCCCGACAATGAGCAGTTCTTC. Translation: CASSQDRRLAGGLPDNEQFF.

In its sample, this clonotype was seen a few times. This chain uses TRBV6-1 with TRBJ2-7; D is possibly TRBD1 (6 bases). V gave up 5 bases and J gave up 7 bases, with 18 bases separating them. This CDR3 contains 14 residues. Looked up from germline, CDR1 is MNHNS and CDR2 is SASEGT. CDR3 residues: CASSKGEGGEEQYF. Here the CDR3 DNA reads TGTGCCAGCAGTAAAGGGGAAGGGGGTGAGGAGCAGTACTTC.

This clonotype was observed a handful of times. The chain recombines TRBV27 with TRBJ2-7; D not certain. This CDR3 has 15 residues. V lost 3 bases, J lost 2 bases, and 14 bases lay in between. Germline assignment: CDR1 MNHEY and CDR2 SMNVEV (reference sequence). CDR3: CASSFQWVDTYEQYF. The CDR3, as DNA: TGTGCCAGCAGTTTCCAATGGGTTGACACCTACGAGCAGTACTTC.

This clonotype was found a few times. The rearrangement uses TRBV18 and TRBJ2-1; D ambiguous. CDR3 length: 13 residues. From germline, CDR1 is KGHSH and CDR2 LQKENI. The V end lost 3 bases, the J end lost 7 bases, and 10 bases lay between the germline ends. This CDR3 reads CASSPLDRNEQFF. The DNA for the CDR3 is TGTGCCAGCTCACCCTTGGACCGTAATGAGCAGTTCTTC.

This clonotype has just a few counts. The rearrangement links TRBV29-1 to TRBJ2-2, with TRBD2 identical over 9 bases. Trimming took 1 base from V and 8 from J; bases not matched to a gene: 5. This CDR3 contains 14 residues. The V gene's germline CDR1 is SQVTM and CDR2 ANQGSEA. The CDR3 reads CSVEVRLAGGELFF. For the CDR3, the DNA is TGCAGCGTTGAAGTTCGCCTAGCGGGGGGGGAGCTGTTTTTT.

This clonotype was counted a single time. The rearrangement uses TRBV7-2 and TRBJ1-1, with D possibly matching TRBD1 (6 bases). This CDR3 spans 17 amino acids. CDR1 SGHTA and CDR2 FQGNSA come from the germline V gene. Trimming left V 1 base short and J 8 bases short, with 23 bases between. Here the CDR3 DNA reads TGTGCCAGCAGCTTAGTAGGCATTATGAGGGGGGAACGAGAAGCTTTCTTT. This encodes CASSLVGIMRGEREAFF.

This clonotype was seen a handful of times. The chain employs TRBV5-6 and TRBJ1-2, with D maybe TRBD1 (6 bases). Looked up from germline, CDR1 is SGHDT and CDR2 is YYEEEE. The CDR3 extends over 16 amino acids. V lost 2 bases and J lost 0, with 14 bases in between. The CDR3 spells CASSLSRDIPNYGYTF. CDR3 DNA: TGTGCCAGCAGCTTATCAAGGGACATCCCTAACTATGGCTACACCTTC.

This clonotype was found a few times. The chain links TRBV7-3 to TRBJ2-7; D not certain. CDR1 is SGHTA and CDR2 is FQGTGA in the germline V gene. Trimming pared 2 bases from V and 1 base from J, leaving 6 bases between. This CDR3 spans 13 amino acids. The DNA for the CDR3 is TGTGCCAGCAGCTTAGACGGATCCTACGAGCAGTACTTC. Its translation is CASSLDGSYEQYF.

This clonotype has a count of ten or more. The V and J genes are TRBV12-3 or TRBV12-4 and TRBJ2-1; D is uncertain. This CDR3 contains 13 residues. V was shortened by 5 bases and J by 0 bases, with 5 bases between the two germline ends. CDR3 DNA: TGTGCCAGCAGTCAAAGCTCCTACAATGAGCAGTTCTTC. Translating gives CASSQSSYNEQFF.